This T cell receptor (beta chain) was obtained from a study of Graves' ophthalmopathy and Graves' hyperthyroidism. The V gene's germline CDR1 is SNHLY and CDR2 FYNNEI. This CDR3 is 14 amino acids long. The authors amplified TCR beta CDR3 regions, and they did so from RNA transcripts for repertoire sequencing. RT-PCR in the first round used HTBI primers; a second-round multiplex PCR followed. TCRdb called the multiplex PCR reads again in MiXCR, with one record for every CDR3 protein. The sample records about 1.1 million distinct CDR3 sequences, about two fifths being singletons. Note on this clonotype: The junction does not match germline at one end; this may be a read error.

The clonotype was recovered from an adult man with Graves' hyperthyroidism. V gene TRBV2 combines with J gene TRBJ2-3; possible D gene TRBD2, 5 bases. Sequenced input: peripheral blood or thyroid tissue (not recorded which). CDR3 residues: CASSRRERGDTQYF. The CDR3 DNA follows: TGCGCCAGCAGCCGGAGAGAACGAGGGGATACGCAGTATTTT. Together with reference TRBV2 and TRBJ2-3, the CDR3 gives the full variable domain: EPEVTQTPSHQVTQMGQEVILRCVPISNHLYFYWYRQILGQKVEFLVSFYNNEISEKSEIFDDQFSVERPDGSNFTLKIRSTKLEDSAMYFCASSRRERGDTQYFGPGTRLTVL.